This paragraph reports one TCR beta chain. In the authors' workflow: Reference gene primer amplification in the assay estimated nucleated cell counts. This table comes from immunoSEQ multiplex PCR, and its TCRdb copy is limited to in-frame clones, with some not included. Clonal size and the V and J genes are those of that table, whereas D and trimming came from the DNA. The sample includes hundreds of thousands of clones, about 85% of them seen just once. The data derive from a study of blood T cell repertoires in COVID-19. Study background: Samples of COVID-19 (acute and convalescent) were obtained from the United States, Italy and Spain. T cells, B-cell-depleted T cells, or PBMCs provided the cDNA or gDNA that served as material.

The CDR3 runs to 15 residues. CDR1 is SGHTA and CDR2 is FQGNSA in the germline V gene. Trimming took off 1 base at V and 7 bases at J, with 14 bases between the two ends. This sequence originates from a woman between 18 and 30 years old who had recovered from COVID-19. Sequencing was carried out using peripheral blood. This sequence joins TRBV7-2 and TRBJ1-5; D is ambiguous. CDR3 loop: CASSLVQMTGQPQHF. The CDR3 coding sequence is TGTGCCAGCAGCTTAGTGCAGATGACGGGGCAGCCCCAGCATTTT.